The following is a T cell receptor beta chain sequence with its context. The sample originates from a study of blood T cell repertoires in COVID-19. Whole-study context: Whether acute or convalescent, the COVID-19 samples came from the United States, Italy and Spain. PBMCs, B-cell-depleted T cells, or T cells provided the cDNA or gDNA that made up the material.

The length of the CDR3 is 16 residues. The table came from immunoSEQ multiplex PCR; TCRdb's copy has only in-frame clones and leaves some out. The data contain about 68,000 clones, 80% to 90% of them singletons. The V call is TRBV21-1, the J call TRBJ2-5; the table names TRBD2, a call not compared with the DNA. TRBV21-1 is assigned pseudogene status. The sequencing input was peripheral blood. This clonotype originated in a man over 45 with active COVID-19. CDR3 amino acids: CASSKLSRGYQETQYF. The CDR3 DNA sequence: TGTGCCAGCAGCAAACTTAGCCGGGGATACCAAGAGACCCAGTACTTC.